This T cell receptor beta chain was identified during a study of T-cell memory formation after mild COVID-19. After 5'RACE with constant-segment primers, TCR alpha and TCR beta cDNA libraries carrying sample barcodes and UMIs were obtained. One entry per CDR3 protein, called by TCRdb with MiXCR from the 5' RACE reads. This sample yields around 420,000 distinct CDR3 sequences, of which 20% to 25% are seen a single time; roughly 8.7% belongs to the top ten. This CDR3 contains 16 residues. Germline lookup yields CDR1 MGHRA and CDR2 YSYEKL. The J segment lost 4 bases and the V segment lost 0 bases, leaving 7 bases of the junction unmatched. Study observations and caveats: CD4/CD8 balance characterized clones contracting day 15 to 85, and CD4+ skew characterized later expanders.

Of note for this clonotype: Its antigen remains unknown.

The receptor's source is an adult woman who had mild COVID-19 (a few samples of this study predate the infection). Cell type and time point are not known. The chain combines TRBV4-1 with TRBJ2-3; the match to TRBD1 covers 7 bases. Input material: PBMCs or a T cell subset sorted from them (not recorded which). The CDR3 reads CASSQDQGQVADTQYF. CDR3 bases: TGCGCCAGCAGCCAAGATCAAGGACAGGTCGCAGATACGCAGTATTTT.